What follows describes a single TCR beta chain. As yet, its antigen is unknown. This sample was taken from a study of response to subunit inactivated influenza vaccine. Study findings and constraints: New T cells are recruited in small numbers by each seasonal influenza vaccination, according to the authors' suggestion.

This CDR3 is 15 amino acids long. From germline, CDR1 is LGHNA and CDR2 YSLEER. V was clipped by 5 bases and J by 8 bases, with 21 bases between them. TCRdb reanalysed the RT-PCR reads using MiXCR and keeps one entry per CDR3 protein. The sample lists approximately 680,000 distinct CDR3 sequences, approximately 14% seen once, with 11% in the top ten. This chain uses TRBV4-3 with TRBJ1-1; tentatively, D is TRBD1 (5 bases). This clonotype was sampled from a man in his fifties who received an inactivated influenza vaccine. The sample was PBMCs from blood, taken 11 to 12 days after vaccination. CDR3 nucleotides: TGCGCCAGCAGCAACTGGGTGGCGGGGACGACGGAAGCTTTCTTT. It codes for CASSNWVAGTTEAFF.